Below, 15 T cell receptor beta chains from the same sample are listed, as sequenced in a study of cytomegalovirus exposure and HLA in healthy donors. With 60 Vbeta and 13 Jbeta primers, the PCR was carried out. Repertoires were generated with immunoSEQ multiplex PCR, while TCRdb's copy carries only in-frame clones and drops some. Recorded here are more than 200,000 clones; the top ten clones represent more than 0.75%. The sample taken for sequencing was PBMCs. These receptors were collected from a woman aged 30 to 39 in good health and CMV-seropositive.

The chain carries TRBV6-5 and TRBJ1-1; 7 bases are shared with TRBD1. V shed 5 bases, J shed 9 bases, and the junction held 6 bases outside the gene matches. The CDR3 has 12 residues. Germline V lookup: CDR1 MNHEY, CDR2 SVGAGI. CDR3 in amino acids: CASSPPGQKAFF. CDR3 bases: TGTGCCAGCAGTCCCCCGGGACAGAAAGCTTTCTTT.

This chain joins TRBV25-1 and TRBJ1-6, with D hard to call. The CDR3 totals 15 residues. The germline V gene has CDR1 MGHDK and CDR2 SYGVNS. The V end was cut by 4 bases, the J end by 10 bases, with 17 bases between. CDR3 nucleotide sequence: TGTGCCAGCAGTGCAACACCGGGAAAGACCTCACCCCTCCACTTT. Residues: CASSATPGKTSPLHF.

As regards this clone: One junction end does not reproduce the germline sequence, and a read error may be involved. This chain connects TRBV29-1 to TRBJ2-5; D may be TRBD1 (5 bases). Germline values: CDR1 SQVTM, CDR2 ANQGSEA. The CDR3 has 11 amino acids. The CDR3 nucleotides read TGCAGCGTTGAAGCGATTCAGGGTACGCACTTC. Translating gives CSVEAIQGTHF.

The chain is built from TRBV19 and TRBJ2-7; TRBD1 agrees at 10 bases. The CDR3 covers 13 residues. Germline loops: CDR1 LNHDA, CDR2 SQIVND (reference sequence). V shed 6 bases, J shed 3 bases, and the junction held 2 bases outside the gene matches. The CDR3 sequence is CASSRDRGYEQYF. The CDR3 coding sequence is TGTGCCAGTAGCCGGGACAGGGGCTACGAGCAGTACTTC.

J is TRBJ1-2 and V is TRBV10-1, with D unresolved. This CDR3 is 17 amino acids long. V lost 6 bases to trimming and J lost 8 bases, with 28 bases between them. Germline assignment: CDR1 WNHNN and CDR2 SYGVQD (reference sequence). In DNA, the CDR3 is TGCGCCAGCAGCCGGCTAGGGTGGTGTCCGAGGGTTCCGGGCTACACCTTC. It encodes CASSRLGWCPRVPGYTF.

The chain recombines TRBV6-5 with TRBJ2-2, with a possible D match to TRBD2 (5 bases). This CDR3 region has 16 residues. V lost 0 bases, J lost 6 bases, and 14 bases lay in between. From germline, CDR1 is MNHEY and CDR2 SVGAGI. In DNA form, the CDR3 reads TGTGCCAGCAGTTACTCGGAACATTGGCGGGCCGGGGAGCTGTTTTTT. Its protein is CASSYSEHWRAGELFF.

This chain connects TRBV5-1 to TRBJ2-2, with 7 bases fitting TRBD2. The trim removed 0 bases at V and 6 bases at J, leaving 5 bases unmatched. Germline-derived CDR1 and CDR2 are SGHRS and YFSETQ. The CDR3 runs to 15 residues. This CDR3 reads CASSLDYRGAGELFF. In DNA form, the CDR3 reads TGCGCCAGCAGCTTGGACTATCGGGGGGCCGGGGAGCTGTTTTTT.

The V gene is TRBV7-9, the J gene TRBJ2-2, with D perhaps matching TRBD1 (5 bases). CDR1 and CDR2 from the germline V gene are SEHNR and FQNEAQ (reference sequence). Trimming took 4 bases from V and 7 from J, leaving 16 bases between them. The CDR3 extends over 15 amino acids. CDR3: CASSSQAQALGELFF. The CDR3 nucleotides are TGTGCCAGCAGCTCTCAAGCACAGGCCCTCGGGGAGCTGTTTTTT.

The chain has TRBV11-2 and TRBJ1-5; possibly TRBD1 for D (5 bases). Germline-derived CDR1 and CDR2 are SGHAT and FQNNGV. V was shortened by 1 base and J by 3 bases, with 10 bases between the two germline ends. The CDR3 length is 15 residues. The CDR3 DNA sequence: TGTGCCAGCAGCTTAGCGGGCGGACACAATCAGCCCCAGCATTTT. It codes for CASSLAGGHNQPQHF.

The chain links TRBV30 to TRBJ2-5; 8 nucleotides line up with TRBD2. TRBJ2-7 matches the DNA end more closely, so the J call is doubtful. This CDR3 is 14 amino acids long. Germline loops: CDR1 GTSNPN, CDR2 SVGIG (reference sequence). The CDR3 DNA is TGTGCCTGGAGAAAGCGGGAGAACTCCTACGAGCAGTACTTC. It encodes CAWRKRENSYEQYF.

V gene TRBV5-1 combines with J gene TRBJ2-7; 7 nucleotides align to TRBD1. Trimming removed 4 bases from V and 0 bases from J; junction bases left unmatched: 10. This CDR3 contains 16 residues. Looked up from germline, CDR1 is SGHRS and CDR2 is YFSETQ. CDR3: CASSTPGQASSYEQYF. The CDR3 coding sequence is TGCGCCAGCAGCACCCCCGGACAGGCGAGCTCCTACGAGCAGTACTTC.

The V gene is TRBV28, the J gene TRBJ2-1; possible D gene TRBD1, 6 bases. CDR1 MDHEN and CDR2 SYDVKM come from the germline V gene. Deletions cut 7 bases from V and 5 bases from J, with 18 bases between. The CDR3 contains 15 residues. CDR3 bases: TGTGCCAGCAAAAGGGACATACGGCGCGACAATGAGCAGTTCTTC. Its translation is CASKRDIRRDNEQFF.

The chain uses TRBV6-5 and TRBJ1-2; perhaps TRBD1 as D (6 bases). There are 13 residues in the CDR3. CDR1 and CDR2 from the germline V gene are MNHEY and SVGAGI. Between the trimmed V and J ends, which lost 7 bases and 8 bases, there was a span of 17 bases. In nucleotides, the CDR3 is TGTGCCAGCACCCCGGGGGCAGCGGGGGGCTACACCTTC. As protein: CASTPGAAGGYTF.

This chain connects TRBV28 to TRBJ1-2, with D uncertain. The CDR3 covers 14 residues. Germline CDR1 is MDHEN and CDR2 is SYDVKM. Trimming stripped 5 bases from V and 2 bases from J, with 12 bases between. The CDR3 region has the DNA TGTGCCAGCAGTATACCTACAGAAAACTATGGCTACACCTTC. Encoded protein: CASSIPTENYGYTF.

The rearrangement joins TRBV7-9 to TRBJ1-2; TRBD1 agrees at 7 bases. In germline, CDR1 is SEHNR, CDR2 FQNEAQ (reference sequence). This CDR3 is built from 12 residues. With 5 bases clipped from V and 9 bases from J, the junction kept 6 bases outside the gene matches. The CDR3 sequence is CASSASGGRYTF. The CDR3 region has the DNA TGTGCCAGCAGCGCTTCAGGGGGACGCTACACCTTC. Full variable domain (rest looked up from reference TRBV7-9 and TRBJ1-2): DTGVSQNPRHKITKRGQNVTFRCDPISEHNRLYWYRQTLGQGPEFLTYFQNEAQLEKSRLLSDRFSAERPKGSFSTLEIQRTEQGDSAMYLCASSASGGRYTFGSGTRLTVV.